A selection of T cell receptor beta chains follows, all from one sample in a study of blood T cell repertoires in COVID-19. Profiled with immunoSEQ multiplex PCR; TCRdb holds only in-frame clones, not every one. Here the sample spans some 200,000 clones, 76% being singletons. Sequencing used peripheral blood. Every receptor here comes from a woman aged 45-65 years with active or convalescent COVID-19. Both conserved end residues are part of each CDR3. Each record gives: CDR3 DNA, CDR3 protein, clone size, CDR3 length, J gene, V gene, D gene. D genes are given only for firm matches. Clone size appears in some rows only: once, few, many, or a class for an expanded clone.

cdr3_nt: TGTGCCAGCAGTTTGACAAGGACAGAAGAAGCTTTCTTT; cdr3_aa: CASSLTRTEEAFF; clone_size: .; cdr3_length: 13; j_call: TRBJ1-1; v_call: TRBV6-5; d_call: .
cdr3_nt: TGTGCCAGCAGTTCCAGCGGAACCTACAATGAGCAGTTCTTC; cdr3_aa: CASSSSGTYNEQFF; clone_size: .; cdr3_length: 14; j_call: TRBJ2-1; v_call: TRBV27; d_call: .
cdr3_nt: TGTGCCAGCAGCCATGTTGGACAGGGCGAGTACGAGCAGTACTTC; cdr3_aa: CASSHVGQGEYEQYF; clone_size: .; cdr3_length: 15; j_call: TRBJ2-7; v_call: TRBV3-1/TRBV3-2; d_call: TRBD1
cdr3_nt: TGTGCCAGCAGTCCCAGGAACCAGGGTAACGGCGAGCAGTACTTC; cdr3_aa: CASSPRNQGNGEQYF; clone_size: few; cdr3_length: 15; j_call: TRBJ2-7; v_call: TRBV28; d_call: .
cdr3_nt: TGTGCCATCAAGGGGCGGATGAACACTGAAGCTTTCTTT; cdr3_aa: CAIKGRMNTEAFF; clone_size: .; cdr3_length: 13; j_call: TRBJ1-1; v_call: TRBV10-3; d_call: .
cdr3_nt: TGTGCCAGCAGTTTCAGGTTTAATGAAAAACTGTTTTTT; cdr3_aa: CASSFRFNEKLFF; clone_size: .; cdr3_length: 13; j_call: TRBJ1-4; v_call: TRBV27; d_call: .
cdr3_nt: TGCAGCGGAGGGGGACAGGGGGGAGGCGGCTACACCTTC; cdr3_aa: CSGGGQGGGGYTF; clone_size: .; cdr3_length: 13; j_call: TRBJ1-2; v_call: TRBV29-1; d_call: TRBD1
cdr3_nt: TGTGCCAGCAGTCCCCTAGGACAGTCCACTGAAGCTTTCTTT; cdr3_aa: CASSPLGQSTEAFF; clone_size: .; cdr3_length: 14; j_call: TRBJ1-1; v_call: TRBV6-6; d_call: .
cdr3_nt: TGTGCCAGCAGTTGGGCAGGGGGAAAGGCCGGGGAGCTGTTTTTT; cdr3_aa: CASSWAGGKAGELFF; clone_size: few; cdr3_length: 15; j_call: TRBJ2-2; v_call: TRBV6-2/TRBV6-3; d_call: TRBD1
cdr3_nt: TGTGCCACCTGGGACTCCTTGAAAGAGACCCAGTACTTC; cdr3_aa: CATWDSLKETQYF; clone_size: few; cdr3_length: 13; j_call: TRBJ2-5; v_call: TRBV6-5; d_call: .
cdr3_nt: TGTGCCAGCTCACCTACGAACAGGGTTAGGACTGAAGCTTTCTTT; cdr3_aa: CASSPTNRVRTEAFF; clone_size: .; cdr3_length: 15; j_call: TRBJ1-1; v_call: TRBV18; d_call: .
cdr3_nt: TGTGCCATCAACCCGGGACTAGCTGACAATGAGCAGTTCTTC; cdr3_aa: CAINPGLADNEQFF; clone_size: .; cdr3_length: 14; j_call: TRBJ2-1; v_call: TRBV10-3; d_call: TRBD2
cdr3_nt: TGTGCCTGGAGCCTCCTGACAGATTACAATGAGCAGTTCTTC; cdr3_aa: CAWSLLTDYNEQFF; clone_size: .; cdr3_length: 14; j_call: TRBJ2-1; v_call: TRBV30; d_call: .
cdr3_nt: TGTGCCAGCAGTCCGAGGCCCAAAGGAGCTTTCTTT; cdr3_aa: CASSPRPKGAFF; clone_size: .; cdr3_length: 12; j_call: TRBJ1-1; v_call: TRBV12-3/TRBV12-4; d_call: .